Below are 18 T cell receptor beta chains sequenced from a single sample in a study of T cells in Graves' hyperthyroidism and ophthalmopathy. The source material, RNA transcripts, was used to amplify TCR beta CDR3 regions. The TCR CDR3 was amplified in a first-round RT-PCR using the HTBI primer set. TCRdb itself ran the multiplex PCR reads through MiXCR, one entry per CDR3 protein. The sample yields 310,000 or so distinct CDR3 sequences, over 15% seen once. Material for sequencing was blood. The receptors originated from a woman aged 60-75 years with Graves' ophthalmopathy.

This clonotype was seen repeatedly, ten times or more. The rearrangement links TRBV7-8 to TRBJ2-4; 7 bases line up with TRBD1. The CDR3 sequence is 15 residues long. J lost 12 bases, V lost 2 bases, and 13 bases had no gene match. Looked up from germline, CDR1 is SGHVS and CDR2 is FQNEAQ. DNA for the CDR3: TGTGCCAGCAGCTTACGGGCTAGACAGGGTGTCGATCAGTACTTC. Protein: CASSLRARQGVDQYF.

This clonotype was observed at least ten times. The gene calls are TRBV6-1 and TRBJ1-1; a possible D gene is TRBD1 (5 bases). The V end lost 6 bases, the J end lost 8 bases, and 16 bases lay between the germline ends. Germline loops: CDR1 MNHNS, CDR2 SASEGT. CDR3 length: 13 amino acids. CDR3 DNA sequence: TGTGCCAGCAGAGAGACCGGGGCCCAAGAAGCTTTCTTT. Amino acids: CASRETGAQEAFF.

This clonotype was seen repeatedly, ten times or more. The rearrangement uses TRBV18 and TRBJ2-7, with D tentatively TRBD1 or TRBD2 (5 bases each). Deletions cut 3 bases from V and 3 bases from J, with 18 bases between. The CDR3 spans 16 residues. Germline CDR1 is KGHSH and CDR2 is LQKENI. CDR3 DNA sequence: TGTGCCAGCTCACCCTCCAGTGGGGTGGGGGTCTACGAGCAGTACTTC. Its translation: CASSPSSGVGVYEQYF.

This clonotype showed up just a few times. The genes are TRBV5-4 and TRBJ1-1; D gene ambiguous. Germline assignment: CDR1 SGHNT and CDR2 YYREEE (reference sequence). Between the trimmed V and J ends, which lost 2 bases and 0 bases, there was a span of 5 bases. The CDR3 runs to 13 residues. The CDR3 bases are TGTGCCAGCAGCTTTGAGGTGAACACTGAAGCTTTCTTT. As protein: CASSFEVNTEAFF.

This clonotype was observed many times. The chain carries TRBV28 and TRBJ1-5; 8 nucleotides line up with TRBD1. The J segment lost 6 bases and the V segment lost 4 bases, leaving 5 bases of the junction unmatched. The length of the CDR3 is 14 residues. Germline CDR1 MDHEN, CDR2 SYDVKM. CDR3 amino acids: CASSSTGGAQPQHF. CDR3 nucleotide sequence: TGTGCCAGCAGTTCCACAGGGGGGGCTCAGCCCCAGCATTTT.

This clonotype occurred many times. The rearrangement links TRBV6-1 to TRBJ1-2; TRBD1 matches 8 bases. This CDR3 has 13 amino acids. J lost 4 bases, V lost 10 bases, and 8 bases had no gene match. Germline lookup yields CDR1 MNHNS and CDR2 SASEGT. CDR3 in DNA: TGTGCCACGACAGGGGCCCGAGTCTATGGCTACACCTTC. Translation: CATTGARVYGYTF.

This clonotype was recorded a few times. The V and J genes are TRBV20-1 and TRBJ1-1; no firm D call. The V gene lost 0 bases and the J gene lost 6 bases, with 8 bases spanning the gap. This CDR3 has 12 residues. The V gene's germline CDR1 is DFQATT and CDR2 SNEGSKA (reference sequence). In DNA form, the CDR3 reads TGCAGTGCTAGAGAGGGCACCGCTGAAGCTTTCTTT. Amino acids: CSAREGTAEAFF.

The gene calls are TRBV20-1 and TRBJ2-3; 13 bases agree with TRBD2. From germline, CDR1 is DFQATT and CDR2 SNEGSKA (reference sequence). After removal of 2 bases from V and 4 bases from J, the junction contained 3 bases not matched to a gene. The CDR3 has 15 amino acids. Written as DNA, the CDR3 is TGCAGTGCTAGATTAACTAGCGGGGGGGCAGATACGCAGTATTTT. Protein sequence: CSARLTSGGADTQYF.

The CDR3 DNA is TGTGCCAGTAGTGACCGAGTCCGGGACACAACCTATGGCTACACCTTC. Its protein is CASSDRVRDTTYGYTF. The chain recombines TRBV19 with TRBJ1-2, with D perhaps matching TRBD1 (6 bases). The V gene's germline CDR1 is LNHDA and CDR2 SQIVND (reference sequence). The CDR3 totals 16 residues. The V and J ends lost 5 bases and 4 bases respectively, with 20 bases between them.

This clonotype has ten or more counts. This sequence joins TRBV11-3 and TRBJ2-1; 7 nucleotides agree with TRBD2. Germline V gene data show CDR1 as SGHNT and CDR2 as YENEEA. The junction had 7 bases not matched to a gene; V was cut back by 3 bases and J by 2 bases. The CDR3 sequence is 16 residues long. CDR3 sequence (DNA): TGTGCCAGCAGCTTGGCTAGCGGTCTAACCTACAATGAGCAGTTCTTC. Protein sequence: CASSLASGLTYNEQFF. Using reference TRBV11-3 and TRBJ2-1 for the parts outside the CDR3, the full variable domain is EAGVVQSPRYKIIEKKQPVAFWCNPISGHNTLYWYLQNLGQGPELLIRYENEEAVDDSQLPKDRFSAERLKGVDSTLKIQPAELGDSAVYLCASSLASGLTYNEQFFGPGTRLTVL.

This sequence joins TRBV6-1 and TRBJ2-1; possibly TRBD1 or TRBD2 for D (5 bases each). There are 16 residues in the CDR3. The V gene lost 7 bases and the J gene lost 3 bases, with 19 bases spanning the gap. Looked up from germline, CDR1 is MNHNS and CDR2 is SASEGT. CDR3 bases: TGTGCCAGCATCGGGGCAGGGAAGGAGAGCTACAATGAGCAGTTCTTC. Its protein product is CASIGAGKESYNEQFF.

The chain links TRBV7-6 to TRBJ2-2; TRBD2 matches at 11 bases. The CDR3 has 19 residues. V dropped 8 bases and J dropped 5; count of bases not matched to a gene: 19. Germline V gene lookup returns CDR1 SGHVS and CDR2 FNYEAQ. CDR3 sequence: CASGTFISGRASYTGELFF. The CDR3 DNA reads TGTGCCAGCGGAACTTTCATTAGCGGGAGGGCCTCATATACCGGGGAGCTGTTTTTT.

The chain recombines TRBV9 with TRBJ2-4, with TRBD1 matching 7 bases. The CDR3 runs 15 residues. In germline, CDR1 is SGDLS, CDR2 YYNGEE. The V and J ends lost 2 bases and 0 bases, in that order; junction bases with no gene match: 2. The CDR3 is CASSVSGGAKNIQYF. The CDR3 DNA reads TGTGCCAGCAGCGTGTCAGGGGGAGCCAAAAACATTCAGTACTTC.

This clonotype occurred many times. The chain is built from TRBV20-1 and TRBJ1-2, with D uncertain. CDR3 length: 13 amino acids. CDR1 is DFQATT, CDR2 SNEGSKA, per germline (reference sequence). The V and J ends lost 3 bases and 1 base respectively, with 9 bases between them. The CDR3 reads CSASPPSNYGYTF. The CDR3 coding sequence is TGCAGTGCTAGCCCGCCGAGTAACTATGGCTACACCTTC.

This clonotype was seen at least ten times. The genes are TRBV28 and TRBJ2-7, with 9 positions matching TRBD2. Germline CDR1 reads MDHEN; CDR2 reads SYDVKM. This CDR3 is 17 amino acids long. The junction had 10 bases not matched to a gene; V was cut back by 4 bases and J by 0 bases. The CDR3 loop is CASSYHRLGLASYEQYF. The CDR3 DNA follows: TGTGCCAGCAGTTATCACCGTCTGGGACTAGCCTCCTACGAGCAGTACTTC.

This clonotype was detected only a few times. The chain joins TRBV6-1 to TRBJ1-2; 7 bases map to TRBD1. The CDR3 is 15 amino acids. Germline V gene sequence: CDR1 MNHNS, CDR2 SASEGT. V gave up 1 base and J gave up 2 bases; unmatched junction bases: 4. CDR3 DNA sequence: TGTGCCAGCAGTGAAGGACAGGGACAGAACTATGGCTACACCTTC. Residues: CASSEGQGQNYGYTF.

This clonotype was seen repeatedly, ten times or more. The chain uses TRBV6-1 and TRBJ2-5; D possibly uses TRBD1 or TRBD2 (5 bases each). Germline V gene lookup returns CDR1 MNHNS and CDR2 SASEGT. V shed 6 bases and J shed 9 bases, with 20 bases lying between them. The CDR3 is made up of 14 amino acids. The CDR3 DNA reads TGTGCCAGCAGCGAGGGAAGGGGTTTGGAGGCCCAGTACTTC. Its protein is CASSEGRGLEAQYF.

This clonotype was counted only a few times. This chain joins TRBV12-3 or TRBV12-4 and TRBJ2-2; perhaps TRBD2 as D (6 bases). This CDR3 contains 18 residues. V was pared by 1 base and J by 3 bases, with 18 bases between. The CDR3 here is CASSLVVTRKTYTGELFF. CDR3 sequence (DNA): TGTGCCAGCAGTTTAGTTGTGACTAGAAAAACGTACACCGGGGAGCTGTTTTTT.